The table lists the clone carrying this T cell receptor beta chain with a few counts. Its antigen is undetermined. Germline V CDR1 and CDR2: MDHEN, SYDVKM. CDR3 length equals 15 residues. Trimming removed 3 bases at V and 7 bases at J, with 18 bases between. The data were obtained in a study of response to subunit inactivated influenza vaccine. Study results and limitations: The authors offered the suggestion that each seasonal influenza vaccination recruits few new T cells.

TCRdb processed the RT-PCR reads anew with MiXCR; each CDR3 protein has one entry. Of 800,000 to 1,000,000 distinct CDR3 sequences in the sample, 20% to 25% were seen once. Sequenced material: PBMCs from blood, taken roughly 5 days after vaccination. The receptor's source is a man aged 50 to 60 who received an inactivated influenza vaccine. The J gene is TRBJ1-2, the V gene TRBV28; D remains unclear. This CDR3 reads CASSFQLLSSTGYTF. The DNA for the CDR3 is TGTGCCAGCAGTTTTCAACTCCTTTCTTCGACTGGCTACACCTTC.